This T cell receptor beta chain emerged from a study of T-cell reconstitution after alpha-beta-depleted transplantation in children (dated by TCRdb to between 2015 and 2016). At the level of the whole study: T-cell immune reconstitution after TCRalphabeta/CD19-depleted allogeneic hematopoietic cell transplantation in children was quantitatively tracked in the study by means of TCR repertoire profiling. Results and caveats for the whole study, not just this receptor: Over subsequent months, a decline in hyperexpanded clone frequencies was noted, and after one year, T-cell counts and TCRbeta diversity were mostly ascribed to newly produced T cells. The apparently early alphabetaT-cell count recovery about two months after transplant was reportedly dependent on only several hundred rapidly expanded clones derived from non-depleted graft cells. In some patients, the high TCRbeta diversity seen at day 60 was put down to recipient T cells and intrathymic progenitors that had survived conditioning.

CDR1 and CDR2 are read off the germline V gene (reference sequence) as LGHDT and YNNKEL. The CDR3 has 15 amino acids, counting the end cysteine and phenylalanine. Just the 45-base CDR3 DNA is kept, in frame starting at base 1. V gives up 4 bases and J gives up 3 bases, and the segment between their germline ends measures 15 bases. About this clonotype itself: There is no known antigen for this receptor. The input lacks base qualities; no much larger clone sits a single base away.

Preparation of the library involved PCR. Data came from an Illumina HiSeq 2500. TCR library preparation used molecular barcoding, with unique molecular identifiers applied to normalize quantification of the TCRbeta repertoire. TCRdb reprocessing: public reads trimmed at Q25 with fastp, clones called with MiXCR, in-frame beta chains kept. Each CDR3 protein appears once, grouped with its most common genes and DNA. For this sample the table gives about 210,000 distinct CDR3 sequences, of which roughly a sixth were detected only once. Of the sample, about 39% is held by the ten largest clones. The label giving this sample's treatment or condition can be read as: allogeneic hematopoietic cell transplantation with graft depleted of TCRalphabeta T cells and CD19 B cells. The children who served as transplant recipients had been given grafts of TCRalphabeta/CD19-depleted allogeneic hematopoietic cells.

The material sequenced was PBMCs, mostly from graft donor cells, taken 360 days after TCRalphabeta/CD19-depleted stem cell transplant. The TCR comes from a male patient aged 2 to 10 who had a stem cell transplant for acute lymphoblastic leukemia, so the T cells may come from the graft donor. This receptor chain uses TRBV3-1 and TRBJ1-1, with no confidently assigned D gene. The CDR3 region has the sequence CASSLTGMKYTEAFF. The sequenced DNA is TGTGCCAGCAGCCTCACCGGGATGAAATACACTGAAGCTTTCTTT.